A selection of T cell receptor beta chains follows, all from one sample in a study of blood T cell repertoires in COVID-19. Assay used: immunoSEQ multiplex PCR; TCRdb lists only in-frame clones, some missing. The table shows 330,000 or so clones, with 75% to 90% occurring only once. Sequencing was carried out using PBMCs or T cells enriched from blood (not recorded which). These receptors were obtained from a man aged 25 to 45 who had recovered from COVID-19. Each CDR3 is given with its conserved first and last residue. The order of the fields is V gene, D gene, clone size, J gene, CDR3 DNA, CDR3 protein. A D gene is named only where the DNA matches it firmly. Clone size is shown for a subset of rows, as once, few, many or a class of expanded clone.

V gene: TRBV5-4
D gene: TRBD1
clone size: .
J gene: TRBJ1-5
CDR3 DNA: TGTGCCAGCAGCTCGGACAGGAATCAGCCCCAGCATTTT
CDR3 protein: CASSSDRNQPQHF

V gene: TRBV7-8
D gene: .
clone size: .
J gene: TRBJ1-5
CDR3 DNA: TGTGCCAGCAGCTTAGGGCCCGCGGATCAGCCCCAGCATTTT
CDR3 protein: CASSLGPADQPQHF

V gene: TRBV6-1
D gene: .
clone size: few
J gene: TRBJ2-1
CDR3 DNA: TGTGCCAGCAGTGAAGGGCCCAGCGTAGAGCAGTTCTTC
CDR3 protein: CASSEGPSVEQFF

V gene: TRBV14
D gene: TRBD1
clone size: .
J gene: TRBJ1-1
CDR3 DNA: TGTGCCAGCAGCCAACGACAGGGGATAGTTACTGAAGCTTTCTTT
CDR3 protein: CASSQRQGIVTEAFF

V gene: TRBV4-2
D gene: TRBD1
clone size: .
J gene: TRBJ1-2
CDR3 DNA: TGTGCCAGCAGCCGAGTGTCTAAACCTTGGGACAGGGGAAACTATGGCTACACCTTC
CDR3 protein: CASSRVSKPWDRGNYGYTF

V gene: TRBV29-1
D gene: TRBD1
clone size: .
J gene: TRBJ1-5
CDR3 DNA: TGCAGCGTTGAGGACAGGCACCAGCCCCAGCATTTT
CDR3 protein: CSVEDRHQPQHF

V gene: TRBV5-1
D gene: TRBD1
clone size: .
J gene: TRBJ2-3
CDR3 DNA: TGCGCCAGCTCTACGGGACAGGGGATCACAGATACGCAGTATTTT
CDR3 protein: CASSTGQGITDTQYF

V gene: TRBV19
D gene: .
clone size: .
J gene: TRBJ1-5
CDR3 DNA: TGTGCCAGTAGTACGAGGGATGATCAGCCCCAGCATTTT
CDR3 protein: CASSTRDDQPQHF

V gene: TRBV27
D gene: .
clone size: .
J gene: TRBJ2-7
CDR3 DNA: TGTGCCAGCAGTTTAGCCGCGGGACAGAAAATCTACGAGCAGTACTTC
CDR3 protein: CASSLAAGQKIYEQYF

V gene: TRBV27
D gene: TRBD2
clone size: .
J gene: TRBJ2-7
CDR3 DNA: TGTGCCAGCAGTTTAATCCCGGGGGGTGAGCAGTACTTC
CDR3 protein: CASSLIPGGEQYF

V gene: TRBV11-2
D gene: .
clone size: .
J gene: TRBJ1-5
CDR3 DNA: TGTGCCAGCAGCTTACAGGCAGGGGATCAGCCCCAGCATTTT
CDR3 protein: CASSLQAGDQPQHF

V gene: TRBV21-1
D gene: .
clone size: .
J gene: TRBJ1-6
CDR3 DNA: TGTGCCAGCAGCAAAGGGCCGGGGGACTATAATTCACCCCTCCACTTT
CDR3 protein: CASSKGPGDYNSPLHF

V gene: TRBV5-1
D gene: TRBD1
clone size: once
J gene: TRBJ2-2
CDR3 DNA: TGCGCCAGCAGAACAACCGGGACAGCCAACACCGGGGAGCTGTTTTTT
CDR3 protein: CASRTTGTANTGELFF

V gene: TRBV27
D gene: .
clone size: .
J gene: TRBJ1-2
CDR3 DNA: TGTGCCAGCAGTCATCTAAGACAGGCGGACTATGGCTACACCTTC
CDR3 protein: CASSHLRQADYGYTF

V gene: TRBV4-1
D gene: .
clone size: once
J gene: TRBJ1-4
CDR3 DNA: TGCGCCAGCAGCCAAGCGACAGCTAATGAAAAACTGTTTTTT
CDR3 protein: CASSQATANEKLFF

V gene: TRBV5-1
D gene: .
clone size: .
J gene: TRBJ2-2
CDR3 DNA: TGCGCCAGCAGAGAGAGCACCGGGGAGCTGTTTTTT
CDR3 protein: CASRESTGELFF

V gene: TRBV28
D gene: TRBD1
clone size: .
J gene: TRBJ1-5
CDR3 DNA: TGTGCCAGCACCATCCTAGGACAGGGCATAAGGGGTCAGCCCCAGCATTTT
CDR3 protein: CASTILGQGIRGQPQHF

V gene: TRBV18
D gene: .
clone size: .
J gene: TRBJ1-6
CDR3 DNA: TGTGCCAGCCAACTGACAGGCAACTCGAATTCACCCCTCCACTTT
CDR3 protein: CASQLTGNSNSPLHF

V gene: TRBV27
D gene: TRBD1
clone size: .
J gene: TRBJ2-3
CDR3 DNA: TGTGCCAGCAGTAAACTGGACAGGGCAGATACGCAGTATTTT
CDR3 protein: CASSKLDRADTQYF

V gene: TRBV3-1/TRBV3-2
D gene: .
clone size: .
J gene: TRBJ1-1
CDR3 DNA: TGTGCCAGCAGCCAAGGAACCAGAAACACTGAAGCTTTCTTT
CDR3 protein: CASSQGTRNTEAFF

V gene: TRBV5-1
D gene: TRBD1
clone size: once
J gene: TRBJ1-6
CDR3 DNA: TGCGCCAGCTGGTCCGGGACAGCAGATAATTCACCCCTCCACTTT
CDR3 protein: CASWSGTADNSPLHF

V gene: TRBV6-6
D gene: TRBD1
clone size: .
J gene: TRBJ2-7
CDR3 DNA: TGTGCCAGCAGTTCCAGACAGGGGGCCCACGAGCAGTACTTC
CDR3 protein: CASSSRQGAHEQYF

V gene: TRBV28
D gene: TRBD2
clone size: .
J gene: TRBJ2-1
CDR3 DNA: TGTGCCAGCAGTCCCGAACTAGCGGGTGAGCAGTTCTTC
CDR3 protein: CASSPELAGEQFF

V gene: TRBV4-1
D gene: .
clone size: .
J gene: TRBJ1-2
CDR3 DNA: TGCGCCAGCAGCCAAGATTACGGGGGGATGGGCTACACCTTC
CDR3 protein: CASSQDYGGMGYTF

V gene: TRBV27
D gene: TRBD1
clone size: .
J gene: TRBJ2-1
CDR3 DNA: TGTGCCAGCAGTTCCGACAGGGGTGAGCAGTTCTTC
CDR3 protein: CASSSDRGEQFF

V gene: TRBV2
D gene: TRBD1
clone size: .
J gene: TRBJ2-1
CDR3 DNA: TGTGCCGCCAGACAGGGAAGCTCCTACAATGAGCAGTTCTTC
CDR3 protein: CAARQGSSYNEQFF